The 18 T cell receptor beta chains given below trace back to one sample, sequenced in a study of blood T cell repertoires in COVID-19. Some clones are missing from TCRdb's copy, which holds only in-frame ones; the method was immunoSEQ multiplex PCR. Among fewer than 250,000 clones listed, around 85% were seen once. Sequenced material: PBMCs or T cells enriched from blood (not recorded which). Receptors originate from a woman aged 45-59 years with acute COVID-19.

This sequence joins TRBV4-3 and TRBJ1-1; a possible D gene is TRBD1 (5 bases). The CDR3 has 14 amino acids. Germline CDR1 LGHNA, CDR2 YSLEER. The V gene lost 0 bases and the J gene lost 1 base, with 6 bases spanning the gap. As DNA, the CDR3 is TGCGCCAGCAGCCAAGAAGGGGCGAACACTGAAGCTTTCTTT. Amino acid sequence: CASSQEGANTEAFF.

V usage is TRBV19 and J usage is TRBJ1-5, with D possibly being TRBD1 (5 bases). This CDR3 contains 17 residues. The germline CDR1 and CDR2 sequences are LNHDA and SQIVND (reference sequence). The V end lost 5 bases, the J end lost 2 bases, and 19 bases lay between the germline ends. The CDR3 reads CASSPSTRVRRNQPQHF. CDR3 sequence (DNA): TGTGCCAGTAGTCCCTCAACCAGGGTAAGGCGCAATCAGCCCCAGCATTTT.

V usage is TRBV5-1 and J usage is TRBJ1-2; 7 nucleotides line up with TRBD1. The CDR3 covers 17 residues. The V and J ends lost 1 base and 0 bases, in that order; junction bases with no gene match: 9. The germline V gene encodes CDR1 SGHRS and CDR2 YFSETQ. The DNA of the CDR3 is TGCGCCAGCAGCTTGATGGTAGGGGGCGAAGCTAACTATGGCTACACCTTC. It codes for CASSLMVGGEANYGYTF.

The chain is built from TRBV3-1 (or the pseudogene TRBV3-2) and TRBJ2-7; 13 bases are shared with TRBD2. This CDR3 has 15 amino acids. Germline CDR1 LGHDT, CDR2 YNNKEL (reference sequence). The ends lost 6 bases at V and 1 base at J; junction bases unmatched: 3. The CDR3 loop is CASSRTSGGSYEQYF. The CDR3 DNA reads as TGTGCCAGCAGTCGGACTAGCGGGGGTTCCTACGAGCAGTACTTC.

Turning to this clone: This may be a read error, as it is one base from a much larger clone. V usage is TRBV6-1 and J usage is TRBJ1-1; TRBD1 might be the D (5 bases). Trimming took off 3 bases at V and 3 bases at J, with 26 bases between the two ends. Germline assignment: CDR1 MNHNS and CDR2 SASEGT. The length of the CDR3 is 19 residues. CDR3 residues: CASSDLGGDGWGWDTEAFF. The CDR3 DNA reads as TGTGCCAGCAGTGACCTCGGAGGGGACGGTTGGGGTTGGGACACTGAAGCTTTCTTT.

The chain couples TRBV10-2 to TRBJ1-3; D unclear. V was shortened by 4 bases and J by 3 bases, with 16 bases between the two germline ends. The CDR3 contains 16 residues. Per germline, CDR1 WSHSY and CDR2 SAAADI. The CDR3 sequence: CASSVSNPGGGNTIYF. The CDR3 coding sequence is TGCGCCAGCAGTGTCTCGAATCCCGGCGGTGGAAACACCATATATTTT.

This clone was observed a single time. V gene TRBV11-2 combines with J gene TRBJ2-1, with 10 bases lining up with TRBD2. This CDR3 spans 14 amino acids. In germline, CDR1 is SGHAT, CDR2 FQNNGV. Trimming cost V 9 bases and J 6 bases; bases outside gene matches: 8. The CDR3 bases are TGTGCCAGAATTCAGCGGGGGGGCCCCAATGAGCAGTTCTTC. Translation: CARIQRGGPNEQFF.

The genes are TRBV19 and TRBJ1-1; D uncertain. The length of the CDR3 is 14 residues. Trimming took 6 bases from V and 6 from J, leaving 17 bases between them. CDR1 and CDR2 from the germline V gene are LNHDA and SQIVND (reference sequence). CDR3 residues: CASREAIIGAEAFF. CDR3 bases: TGTGCCAGTAGGGAGGCCATAATAGGCGCTGAAGCTTTCTTT.

This chain connects TRBV6-5 to TRBJ1-2; 9 bases are a match to TRBD1. V lost 4 bases to trimming and J lost 4 bases; unmatched junction nucleotides: 4. The CDR3 has 14 amino acids. Germline lookup yields CDR1 MNHEY and CDR2 SVGAGI. The CDR3 DNA follows: TGTGCCAGCAGTTCGGGACAGGGAGGCTATGGCTACACCTTC. This gives the protein CASSSGQGGYGYTF.

This rearrangement joins TRBV11-3 to TRBJ2-1, with TRBD1 matching over 8 bases. In germline, CDR1 is SGHNT, CDR2 YENEEA. The V and J ends lost 5 bases and 4 bases, in that order; junction bases with no gene match: 4. This CDR3 spans 14 amino acids. In DNA form, the CDR3 reads TGTGCCAGCAGCCCAGGGGGCCCGTACAATGAGCAGTTCTTC. It encodes CASSPGGPYNEQFF.

The rearrangement joins TRBV2 to TRBJ1-1, with a possible D match to TRBD1 (6 bases). V lost 5 bases, J lost 1 base, and 17 bases lay in between. CDR3 size: 16 residues. CDR1 SNHLY and CDR2 FYNNEI come from the germline V gene. The CDR3, as DNA: TGTGCCAGCAGTCGTCGCTGGACAGCCAGGAACACTGAAGCTTTCTTT. Amino acids: CASSRRWTARNTEAFF.

As for this clone: Germline and junction disagree at one end, which may indicate a read error. This chain uses TRBV5-1 with TRBJ2-7; maybe TRBD1 (6 bases). Germline CDR1 and CDR2: SGHRS and YFSETQ. This CDR3 is built from 13 residues. CDR3 in amino acids: CASSLAVGGKEDF. CDR3 nucleotides: TGCGCCAGCAGCTTGGCCGTAGGGGGTAAGGAGGACTTC.

The DNA of the CDR3 is TGTGCCAGCAGTTTTATGAAATTGACAGGGGAGGATGTTGGAACTGAAGCTTTCTTT. Its protein is CASSFMKLTGEDVGTEAFF. The rearrangement joins TRBV27 to TRBJ1-1, with TRBD1 matching over 8 bases. The germline V gene has CDR1 MNHEY and CDR2 SMNVEV (reference sequence). The CDR3 sequence is 19 residues long. J was trimmed by 5 bases and V by 3 bases; bases with no gene match: 20.

The chain joins TRBV19 to TRBJ1-3, with 7 bases aligning to TRBD1. V was clipped by 4 bases and J by 0 bases; unmatched bases: 0. This CDR3 spans 14 amino acids. Germline CDR1 LNHDA, CDR2 SQIVND (reference sequence). The CDR3 DNA is TGTGCCAGTAGTACAGGGGGCTCTGGAAACACCATATATTTT. As protein: CASSTGGSGNTIYF. Together with reference TRBV19 and TRBJ1-3, the CDR3 gives the full variable domain: DGGITQSPKYLFRKEGQNVTLSCEQNLNHDAMYWYRQDPGQGLRLIYYSQIVNDFQKGDIAEGYSVSREKKESFPLTVTSAQKNPTAFYLCASSTGGSGNTIYFGEGSWLTVV.

This rearrangement joins TRBV18 to TRBJ1-6; weak D call: TRBD1 (5 bases). This CDR3 has 16 amino acids. Germline V lookup: CDR1 KGHSH, CDR2 LQKENI. V was pared by 3 bases and J by 0 bases, with 9 bases between. CDR3 residues: CASSPPGGSYNSPLHF. The CDR3 DNA sequence: TGTGCCAGCTCACCTCCGGGGGGCTCCTATAATTCACCCCTCCACTTT.

The chain combines TRBV11-2 with TRBJ2-5, with D perhaps TRBD2 (6 bases). V was shortened by 2 bases and J by 0 bases, with 10 bases between the two germline ends. This CDR3 contains 15 residues. The germline gives CDR1 SGHAT, CDR2 FQNNGV. The CDR3 here is CASSLPSGHQETQYF. CDR3 bases: TGTGCCAGCAGCTTACCCAGCGGGCACCAAGAGACCCAGTACTTC.

The chain is built from TRBV9 and TRBJ1-1, with D possibly TRBD1 on 6 matching bases. Trimming left V 3 bases short and J 8 bases short, with 17 bases between. The CDR3 consists of 14 residues. Germline CDR1 reads SGDLS; CDR2 reads YYNGEE. The CDR3 region is CASSENPGDREAFF. The DNA for the CDR3 is TGTGCCAGCAGCGAAAACCCCGGAGACAGGGAAGCTTTCTTT.

The V call is TRBV6-5, the J call TRBJ1-3; a weak D match, TRBD1 (5 bases). V lost 6 bases and J lost 0, with 12 bases in between. The germline gives CDR1 MNHEY, CDR2 SVGAGI. This CDR3 has 15 amino acids. CDR3 in amino acids: CASRRDFVSGNTIYF. The DNA of the CDR3 is TGTGCCAGCAGAAGGGACTTCGTCTCTGGAAACACCATATATTTT.